Listed below are T cell receptor beta chains from one sample, sequenced in a study of radiation and T cells in renal cell carcinoma. The assay was immunoSEQ multiplex PCR, and TCRdb's table has in-frame clones only and misses some. This table holds under 100,000 clones, around 80% found once. Sequences were derived from blood, sampled from a patient whose treatment included radiotherapy and nephrectomy. The source is a man aged 55 to 70 with renal cell carcinoma. CDR3s include the opening cysteine and the closing phenylalanine or tryptophan. A D gene is named only where the DNA matches it firmly. Rows give clone size only sometimes, using once, few, many, or a class for an expanded clone.

TRBD1	TRBV7-9	TRBJ2-6	NA	CASSRRGTGISGANVLTF	TGTGCCAGCAGCAGACGCGGGACAGGGATCTCTGGGGCCAACGTCCTGACTTTC
NA	TRBV6-5	TRBJ1-3	NA	CASSYSTRHSGNTIYF	TGTGCCAGCAGTTACTCGACACGGCACTCTGGAAACACCATATATTTT
TRBD1	TRBV27	TRBJ1-2	NA	CASSATDRTGYTF	TGTGCCAGCAGTGCCACGGACAGGACTGGCTACACCTTC
TRBD2	TRBV2	TRBJ2-7	NA	CASSDGTSTFYEQYF	TGTGCCAGCAGTGATGGGACTAGCACTTTCTACGAGCAGTACTTC
TRBD1	TRBV6-1	TRBJ1-5	once	CASRELGTGIYSNQPQHF	TGTGCCAGCAGGGAACTAGGGACAGGGATTTATAGCAATCAGCCCCAGCATTTT
NA	TRBV5-5	TRBJ1-1	NA	CASSPDGKTNTEAFF	TGTGCCAGCAGCCCAGACGGGAAAACGAACACTGAAGCTTTCTTT
NA	TRBV28	TRBJ1-4	once	CASSLWTGEKLFF	TGTGCCAGCAGTTTATGGACAGGAGAAAAACTGTTTTTT
NA	TRBV7-6	TRBJ2-5	NA	CASSRGAQETQYF	TGTGCCAGCTCCCGGGGGGCCCAAGAGACCCAGTACTTC
NA	TRBV15	TRBJ2-1	NA	CATSRGLGGPHNEQFF	TGTGCCACCAGCAGAGGTCTTGGGGGGCCGCATAATGAGCAGTTCTTC
TRBD1	TRBV7-9	TRBJ1-1	NA	CASSLTGTTEAFF	TGTGCCAGCAGCCTGACAGGGACCACTGAAGCTTTCTTT
NA	TRBV11-2	TRBJ2-1	NA	CASRRGQGMDNEQFF	TGTGCCAGCAGGCGGGGGCAGGGGATGGACAATGAGCAGTTCTTC
NA	TRBV27	TRBJ2-7	NA	CASSPRLAGPYEQYF	TGTGCCAGCAGCCCCAGACTGGCGGGACCCTACGAGCAGTACTTC
TRBD2	TRBV6-5	TRBJ2-7	NA	CASSWAAGGRYEQYF	TGTGCCAGCAGTTGGGCAGCGGGAGGTCGCTACGAGCAGTACTTC
NA	TRBV9	TRBJ1-2	once	CASSGGHLYGYTF	TGTGCCAGCAGCGGAGGGCACCTCTATGGCTACACCTTC
TRBD1	TRBV29-1	TRBJ1-4	NA	CSVLRGGGEKLFF	TGCAGCGTCCTCAGGGGGGGAGGAGAAAAACTGTTTTTT
TRBD1	TRBV18	TRBJ2-7	NA	CASSLQGAGYEQYF	TGTGCCAGCTCACTACAGGGGGCTGGTTACGAGCAGTACTTC
NA	TRBV5-1	TRBJ2-5	NA	CASSLQWGSETQYF	TGCGCCAGCAGCTTGCAGTGGGGGTCAGAGACCCAGTACTTC
TRBD2	TRBV9	TRBJ2-3	NA	CATQLATHITDTQYF	TGTGCCACCCAACTAGCGACACACATCACAGATACGCAGTATTTT
NA	TRBV30	TRBJ1-2	NA	CAWSVGGYGYTF	TGTGCCTGGAGTGTAGGAGGGTATGGCTACACCTTC
NA	TRBV28	TRBJ1-1	NA	CASSLLDGEAFF	TGTGCCAGCAGTTTACTAGACGGCGAAGCTTTCTTT
TRBD2	TRBV7-7	TRBJ2-7	NA	CASSIPGLAFPSYEQYF	TGTGCCAGCAGCATTCCGGGACTAGCGTTTCCCTCCTACGAGCAGTACTTC
NA	TRBV5-1	TRBJ2-5	NA	CASSLGDLGETQYF	TGCGCCAGCAGCTTGGGGGACTTAGGAGAGACCCAGTACTTC
NA	TRBV5-1	TRBJ2-3	NA	CASNGLRGTTDTQYF	TGCGCCAGCAATGGCCTTCGCGGGACCACAGATACGCAGTATTTT
NA	TRBV4-3	TRBJ1-3	NA	CASSRTGTGNTIYF	TGCGCCAGCAGCCGTACAGGGACTGGAAACACCATATATTTT
TRBD2	TRBV6-6	TRBJ2-1	NA	CASSYSLAGAYNEQFF	TGTGCCAGCAGTTACTCACTAGCGGGAGCCTACAATGAGCAGTTCTTC
NA	TRBV7-9	TRBJ2-7	NA	CASSFEGSYEQYF	TGTGCCAGCAGCTTTGAGGGATCCTACGAGCAGTACTTC
TRBD2	TRBV5-1	TRBJ2-7	NA	CASSLESGSSYEQYF	TGCGCCAGCAGCTTGGAGAGCGGGAGCTCCTACGAGCAGTACTTC
TRBD1	TRBV7-2	TRBJ2-1	NA	CASSIHGTGRGNEQFF	TGTGCCAGCAGCATCCACGGGACAGGGCGAGGCAATGAGCAGTTCTTC
NA	TRBV6-5	TRBJ1-2	NA	CASSEAIYGYTF	TGTGCCAGCAGCGAGGCAATCTATGGCTACACCTTC
TRBD1	TRBV19	TRBJ1-1	NA	CASRPLPGGGITEAFF	TGTGCCAGTAGACCCCTCCCAGGGGGCGGAATCACTGAAGCTTTCTTT
TRBD2	TRBV27	TRBJ2-1	NA	CASSLGRGSVYNEQFF	TGTGCCAGCAGTTTAGGTCGCGGGAGTGTCTACAATGAGCAGTTCTTC
NA	TRBV5-1	TRBJ1-5	NA	CASSLGGRDQPQHF	TGCGCCAGCAGCTTGGGGGGCAGAGATCAGCCCCAGCATTTT
TRBD2	TRBV7-9	TRBJ2-5	NA	CASTGLAGGTDQETQYF	TGTGCCAGCACCGGACTAGCGGGAGGTACGGACCAAGAGACCCAGTACTTC
NA	TRBV13	TRBJ2-7	NA	CASSSKPSYEQYF	TGTGCCAGCAGCTCAAAACCCTCCTACGAGCAGTACTTC
TRBD1	TRBV11-2	TRBJ2-7	once	CASSLGGTGVYEQYF	TGTGCCAGCAGCTTAGGCGGGACAGGGGTATACGAGCAGTACTTC
NA	TRBV7-2	TRBJ2-7	NA	CASSLARVASSYEQYF	TGTGCCAGCAGCTTAGCCAGGGTAGCTTCCTCCTACGAGCAGTACTTC
TRBD2	TRBV7-9	TRBJ2-1	NA	CASSSPNRGGLGNEQFF	TGTGCCAGCAGCTCTCCCAATCGGGGGGGCCTCGGCAATGAGCAGTTCTTC
NA	TRBV7-9	TRBJ2-7	NA	CASSLSSSLASLSYEQYF	TGTGCCAGCAGCTTGAGTTCCTCTCTAGCGTCCCTCTCCTACGAGCAGTACTTC
NA	TRBV4-1	TRBJ1-1	NA	CASSQLLNTEAFF	TGCGCCAGCAGCCAGCTACTAAACACTGAAGCTTTCTTT
NA	TRBV19	TRBJ2-1	NA	CASSRTAPNNEQFF	TGTGCCAGTAGTAGGACAGCTCCCAACAATGAGCAGTTCTTC
NA	TRBV10-2	TRBJ2-5	NA	CASSSVPGSGETQYF	TGCGCCAGCAGTTCCGTTCCTGGGAGTGGAGAGACCCAGTACTTC
TRBD1	TRBV27	TRBJ2-7	NA	CASSWAGTGLYEQYF	TGTGCCAGCAGTTGGGCCGGGACAGGGCTCTACGAGCAGTACTTC
TRBD1	TRBV19	TRBJ1-5	NA	CASSPPDRGPYRYSNQPQHF	TGTGCCAGTAGTCCCCCGGACAGGGGGCCTTATCGGTATAGCAATCAGCCCCAGCATTTT
TRBD1	TRBV5-6	TRBJ1-3	NA	CASSTGAAAGNTIYF	TGTGCCAGCAGCACAGGGGCCGCCGCTGGAAACACCATATATTTT
NA	TRBV10-3	TRBJ1-6	NA	CAISEGTAGDSPLHF	TGTGCCATCAGTGAGGGAACAGCAGGAGATTCACCCCTCCACTTT
NA	TRBV5-6	TRBJ1-5	NA	CASSRFPNQPQHF	TGTGCCAGCAGCCGCTTTCCGAATCAGCCCCAGCATTTT
NA	TRBV9	TRBJ1-1	NA	CASSPFQSYTEAFF	TGTGCCAGCAGCCCTTTTCAGAGTTACACTGAAGCTTTCTTT
NA	TRBV20-1	TRBJ2-5	NA	CSANPAETQYF	TGCAGTGCTAACCCCGCCGAGACCCAGTACTTC
TRBD2	TRBV29-1	TRBJ2-1	NA	CSVEDPSGRAGEQFF	TGCAGCGTTGAAGATCCTAGCGGGAGGGCCGGTGAGCAGTTCTTC
NA	TRBV6-1	TRBJ1-5	NA	CASSESQRTDNQPQHF	TGTGCCAGCAGTGAATCTCAGAGGACAGACAATCAGCCCCAGCATTTT
NA	TRBV6-5	TRBJ1-2	NA	CASSLSLGYGYTF	TGTGCCAGCAGTTTATCGTTGGGGTATGGCTACACCTTC
NA	TRBV19	TRBJ2-7	NA	CASSIGQTYYYEQYF	TGTGCCAGTAGTATAGGCCAGACCTACTACTACGAGCAGTACTTC
NA	TRBV6-1	TRBJ1-5	NA	CASSEMGAPSNQPQHF	TGTGCCAGCAGTGAAATGGGGGCGCCTAGCAATCAGCCCCAGCATTTT
TRBD1	TRBV5-1	TRBJ2-7	NA	CASSPGQGAYEQYF	TGCGCCAGCAGCCCGGGACAGGGGGCCTACGAGCAGTACTTC
NA	TRBV10-1	TRBJ2-2	NA	CASTRDPYTGELFF	TGCGCCAGCACTAGGGACCCCTACACCGGGGAGCTGTTTTTT